The next 9 T cell receptor beta chains were all read from a single sample in a study of radiotherapy plus CTLA-4 blockade in lung cancer. Here immunoSEQ multiplex PCR was the method, and the copy in TCRdb shows in-frame clones only, minus some. The sample consists of around 45,000 clones, 70% to 80% of them appearing once. The source was peripheral blood, collected from a patient treated with radiotherapy plus ipilimumab. The receptors originated from a human donor with non-small cell lung cancer who had stable disease on radiotherapy plus ipilimumab.

The CDR3 region has the DNA TGCGCCAGCAGCTTGGTAGCGGGGAACGTTGGGGAGCAGTTCTTC. Its translation is CASSLVAGNVGEQFF. The chain joins TRBV5-1 to TRBJ2-1, with 8 bases fitting TRBD2. The CDR3 runs 15 residues. Germline V gene data show CDR1 as SGHRS and CDR2 as YFSETQ. Trimming removed 0 bases from V and 10 bases from J; junction bases left unmatched: 9.

This clone was seen just once. The genes are TRBV25-1 and TRBJ2-7; no firm D call. The V gene lost 7 bases and the J gene lost 7 bases, with 20 bases spanning the gap. Germline V gives CDR1 MGHDK, CDR2 SYGVNS. This CDR3 has 14 amino acids. As DNA, the CDR3 is TGTGCCAGCACCCCTTCGGGCAGGTTGAGGGAGCAGTACTTC. Residues: CASTPSGRLREQYF.

The chain joins TRBV9 to TRBJ1-4; a weak D match, TRBD1 (5 bases). CDR3 size: 14 residues. Trimming cost V 3 bases and J 2 bases, with 8 bases left between them. In germline, CDR1 is SGDLS, CDR2 YYNGEE. In DNA, the CDR3 is TGTGCCAGCAGCGAGGGGCCTACTAATGAAAAACTGTTTTTT. Amino acids: CASSEGPTNEKLFF.

This rearrangement joins TRBV30 to TRBJ1-5, with D hard to call. Per germline, CDR1 GTSNPN and CDR2 SVGIG (reference sequence). The V and J ends lost 2 bases and 4 bases respectively, with 15 bases between them. The CDR3 contains 15 residues. The chain's CDR3 is CAWSRTGLGNQPQHF. As DNA, the CDR3 is TGTGCCTGGAGTAGGACCGGGCTGGGGAATCAGCCCCAGCATTTT.

The rearrangement uses TRBV9 and TRBJ1-1, with D unclear. The CDR3 totals 12 residues. V was pared by 4 bases and J by 7 bases, with 11 bases between. Germline V CDR1 and CDR2: SGDLS, YYNGEE. This CDR3 reads CASSPPNGEAFF. Here the CDR3 DNA reads TGTGCCAGCAGCCCCCCGAATGGTGAAGCTTTCTTT.

This clone was seen only once. J is TRBJ2-7 and V is TRBV7-2, with unresolved D. The CDR3 consists of 15 residues. Trimming took off 1 base at V and 0 bases at J, with 10 bases between the two ends. Per the germline V gene, CDR1 is SGHTA and CDR2 is FQGNSA. The CDR3 DNA reads as TGTGCCAGCAGCTTAGGGGTTGGGCTCTCCTACGAGCAGTACTTC. Residues: CASSLGVGLSYEQYF. The full variable domain, in which reference TRBV7-2 and TRBJ2-7 provide the parts outside the CDR3, is GAGVSQSPSNKVTEKGKDVELRCDPISGHTALYWYRQSLGQGLEFLIYFQGNSAPDKSGLPSDRFSAERTGGSVSTLTIQRTQQEDSAVYLCASSLGVGLSYEQYFGPGTRLTVT.

The CDR3 loop is CASSPKRQGTSSYEQYF. For the CDR3, the DNA is TGCGCCAGCAGCCCTAAGAGGCAGGGGACGAGCTCCTACGAGCAGTACTTC. The V call is TRBV5-1, the J call TRBJ2-7; a possible D gene is TRBD1 (6 bases). Germline assignment: CDR1 SGHRS and CDR2 YFSETQ. V dropped 4 bases and J dropped 0 bases, with 20 bases sitting between them. The CDR3 is 17 amino acids.

The V gene is TRBV7-8, the J gene TRBJ2-2; D gene ambiguous. From germline, CDR1 is SGHVS and CDR2 FQNEAQ. CDR3 length equals 15 residues. V gave up 1 base and J gave up 3 bases, with 9 bases separating them. The CDR3 DNA follows: TGTGCCAGCAGCTTAGGGGGTTTCGACACCGGGGAGCTGTTTTTT. Protein sequence: CASSLGGFDTGELFF.

CDR3 sequence reads: CASSPRRSQETQYF. The CDR3 nucleotides read TGTGCCAGCAGCCCCAGGCGGTCCCAAGAGACCCAGTACTTC. This rearrangement joins TRBV7-8 to TRBJ2-5, with D unresolved. The germline CDR1 and CDR2 sequences are SGHVS and FQNEAQ. The ends were cut back, 5 bases at V and 1 base at J, with 11 bases in the middle. The CDR3 length is 14 residues. Full variable domain (remainder filled in from reference TRBV7-8 and TRBJ2-5): GAGVSQSPRYKVAKRGQDVALRCDPISGHVSLFWYQQALGQGPEFLTYFQNEAQLDKSGLPSDRFFAERPEGSVSTLKIQRTQQEDSAVYLCASSPRRSQETQYFGPGTRLLVL.